A selection of T cell receptor beta chains follows, all from one sample in a study of T cells in Graves' hyperthyroidism and ophthalmopathy. TCRdb used MiXCR to reprocess the multiplex PCR reads, holding one entry per CDR3 protein. The table shows about 620,000 distinct CDR3 sequences, with 15% to 20% occurring only once. Specimen: blood. Receptors originate from a woman aged 25 to 39 with Graves' hyperthyroidism. CDR3s include the opening cysteine and the closing phenylalanine or tryptophan. D genes are given only for firm matches. A row's size may be missing; if present it is once, few, many or a size class.

size | D | J | length | V | DNA | CDR3
many | TRBD2 | TRBJ2-3 | 16 | TRBV12-3/TRBV12-4 | TGTGCCAGCCGTTCGTCCAGGACTAGCGGAAGGGGGACGCAGTATTTT | CASRSSRTSGRGTQYF
. | TRBD2 | TRBJ2-1 | 15 | TRBV19 | TGTGCCAGTAGTGTGACTAGCGGGAGGGGAAATGAGCAGTTCTTC | CASSVTSGRGNEQFF
many | . | TRBJ1-2 | 15 | TRBV7-2 | TGTGCCAGCAGCTTGTCCTTGGGCCAACCCTCGGGCTACACCTTC | CASSLSLGQPSGYTF
few | . | TRBJ2-5 | 13 | TRBV30 | TGTGCCTGGGGCGCGGGGGCACAAGAGACCCAGTACTTC | CAWGAGAQETQYF
. | . | TRBJ2-1 | 11 | TRBV12-3/TRBV12-4 | TGTGCCAGCAGCATCGTGAGTGAGCAGTTCTTC | CASSIVSEQFF
many | . | TRBJ1-5 | 14 | TRBV7-8 | TGTGCCAGCAGCTATAGCAGCGTAAATCAGCCCCAGCATTTT | CASSYSSVNQPQHF
many | . | TRBJ2-7 | 13 | TRBV27 | TGTGCCAGCAGTCCCCCGTCCCTCTACGAGCAGTACTTC | CASSPPSLYEQYF
many | TRBD2 | TRBJ2-7 | 14 | TRBV2 | TGTGCCAGCGGAGGTGGGACTAGCGACTACGAGCAGTACTTC | CASGGGTSDYEQYF
many | . | TRBJ2-7 | 15 | TRBV11-3 | TGTGCCAGCAGCTTAGATTCGAGACTTTCCTACGAGCAGTACTTC | CASSLDSRLSYEQYF
many | . | TRBJ2-3 | 14 | TRBV27 | TGTGCCAGCAGTTTATTAATGGGGGCAGATACGCAGTATTTT | CASSLLMGADTQYF
many | TRBD1 | TRBJ2-7 | 14 | TRBV28 | TGTGCCAGCAGATTGGACAGGGGGCTCTACGAGCAGTACTTC | CASRLDRGLYEQYF
many | TRBD2 | TRBJ2-7 | 13 | TRBV7-8 | TGTGCCAGCAGCAATAGCGGGTTTTACGAGCAGTACTTC | CASSNSGFYEQYF
many | . | TRBJ2-7 | 13 | TRBV12-3/TRBV12-4 | TGTGCCAGCAGTTTCGGCAGGGAGGAATGGCAGTACTTC | CASSFGREEWQYF
. | TRBD1 | TRBJ2-2 | 15 | TRBV5-1 | TGCGCCAGCAGCCCCGGGACAGGGGGCCCCGGGGAGCTGTTTTTT | CASSPGTGGPGELFF
few | . | TRBJ2-7 | 14 | TRBV7-3 | TGTGCCAGCAGCCCCGGGCACGACTCCTACGAGCAGTACTTC | CASSPGHDSYEQYF
many | TRBD2 | TRBJ2-3 | 19 | TRBV29-1 | TGCAGCGTTGAAGATCGTCGGGCGGGAGGGTTCCTGATCACAGATACGCAGTATTTT | CSVEDRRAGGFLITDTQYF
. | TRBD1 | TRBJ2-5 | 17 | TRBV3-1 | TGTGCCAGCAGCCAAGATCGGAGGACAGGGGGGGAGGAGACCCAGTACTTC | CASSQDRRTGGEETQYF
many | TRBD2 | TRBJ2-1 | 14 | TRBV20-1 | TGCAGTGCTAGAGATGTTAGCGGGAGGTACGAGCAGTTCTTC | CSARDVSGRYEQFF
few | TRBD2 | TRBJ2-1 | 14 | TRBV6-2/TRBV6-3 | TGTGCCAGCAGTTCCCTAGCGGGGCCCAATGAGCAGTTCTTC | CASSSLAGPNEQFF
once | . | TRBJ2-2 | 16 | TRBV9 | TGTGCCAGCAGCGTAGGGTTAGGGTCGGAGGCCGGGGAGCTGTTTTTT | CASSVGLGSEAGELFF
many | TRBD1 | TRBJ2-7 | 14 | TRBV11-2 | TGTGCCAGCAGCTTTGGGACAGGTACCTACGAGCAGTACTTC | CASSFGTGTYEQYF
many | . | TRBJ2-1 | 12 | TRBV30 | TGTGCCTGGAGCGATGACTACAATGAGCAGTTCTTC | CAWSDDYNEQFF
few | TRBD2 | TRBJ2-1 | 17 | TRBV24-1 | TGTGCCACCCCCAGGCCGTTGACTAGCGGGAGATTTCATGAGCAGTTCTTC | CATPRPLTSGRFHEQFF
many | TRBD1 | TRBJ1-1 | 15 | TRBV3-1 | TGTGCCAGCAGCCAAGCGGACAGGGGGGTGGCTGAAGCTTTCTTT | CASSQADRGVAEAFF
many | TRBD2 | TRBJ2-3 | 20 | TRBV28 | TGTGCCAGCAGTTTTGGCCCTAGCCTATCGCTGCGGGAGTCGGCAGATACGCAGTATTTT | CASSFGPSLSLRESADTQYF
many | . | TRBJ2-5 | 15 | TRBV28 | TGTGCCAGCATCCCGAGGGGGAGCCTACAAGAGACCCAGTACTTC | CASIPRGSLQETQYF
many | TRBD2 | TRBJ2-2 | 17 | TRBV30 | TGTGCCTGGAGTCCACTAGCGGGAGGGCCTCGAGTCGGGGAGCTGTTTTTT | CAWSPLAGGPRVGELFF
few | . | TRBJ1-6 | 14 | TRBV7-2 | TGTGCCAGCAGCTTAGACTGGACTAAGTCACCCCTCCACTTT | CASSLDWTKSPLHF
few | . | TRBJ1-2 | 13 | TRBV7-9 | TGTGCCAGCAGCCCTAAGGGTGGGGATGGCTACACCTTC | CASSPKGGDGYTF
many | TRBD2 | TRBJ2-3 | 16 | TRBV5-1 | TGCGCCAGCAGCGAAGGACTAGCGGGAAACACAGATACGCAGTATTTT | CASSEGLAGNTDTQYF
. | . | TRBJ1-6 | 15 | TRBV5-5 | TGTGCCAGCAGCGAGTTTTTGAGCATGGATTCACCCCTCCACTTT | CASSEFLSMDSPLHF
. | . | TRBJ2-7 | 14 | TRBV5-4 | TGTGCCAGCAGCTTGATGTCTGGGGGTGAAGAGCAGTACTTC | CASSLMSGGEEQYF
few | TRBD2 | TRBJ2-3 | 18 | TRBV18 | TGTGCCAGCTCACCACTTAGAATAGCGGGAGGACCGACAGATACGCAGTATTTT | CASSPLRIAGGPTDTQYF
. | . | TRBJ2-6 | 18 | TRBV7-6 | TGTGCCAGCAGCTTAGAGGCAGTTTCTAGCTCTGGGGCCAACGTCCTGACTTTC | CASSLEAVSSSGANVLTF
few | TRBD1 | TRBJ2-3 | 16 | TRBV5-5 | TGTGCCAGCAGCAGGGGGGACAGGGGATTTTCAGATACGCAGTATTTT | CASSRGDRGFSDTQYF
many | . | TRBJ1-5 | 14 | TRBV12-3/TRBV12-4 | TGTGCCAGCAGTCGGTGGAGGAGCAATCAGCCCCAGCATTTT | CASSRWRSNQPQHF
many | . | TRBJ1-5 | 14 | TRBV28 | TGTGCCAGCAGTTTTGTAGGGGGCAATCAGCCCCAGCATTTT | CASSFVGGNQPQHF
. | TRBD1 | TRBJ1-5 | 21 | TRBV12-3/TRBV12-4 | TGTGCCAGCAGTTCGTGGGAAAGGACAGGCGGGGTAACATATAGCAATCAGCCCCAGCATTTT | CASSSWERTGGVTYSNQPQHF
many | . | TRBJ1-2 | 13 | TRBV6-2/TRBV6-3 | TGTGCCAGCCCGCCGTGGACAGAACGGGGCTACACCTTC | CASPPWTERGYTF
many | TRBD1 | TRBJ1-6 | 15 | TRBV28 | TGTGCCAGCAGTCCCCGACAGGGTGGGAATTCACCCCTCCACTTT | CASSPRQGGNSPLHF
many | . | TRBJ1-2 | 12 | TRBV29-1 | TGCAGCGTTAGTGGGGGTAGAGGTGGCTACACCTTC | CSVSGGRGGYTF
. | TRBD2 | TRBJ2-1 | 17 | TRBV5-1 | TGCGCCAGCAGCTTGGTGGAGGGCGGGAGGGCCGATAATGAGCAGTTCTTC | CASSLVEGGRADNEQFF
few | . | TRBJ2-1 | 12 | TRBV11-2 | TGTGCCAGCAGTTCTCTTTACAATGAGCAGTTCTTC | CASSSLYNEQFF
. | . | TRBJ2-2 | 15 | TRBV11-2 | TGTGCCAGCAGCTCAGGGCCTAGAAACACCGGGGAGCTGTTTTTT | CASSSGPRNTGELFF
many | . | TRBJ2-1 | 13 | TRBV12-3/TRBV12-4 | TGTGCCAGCAGTTTCCAGGGCCCCAATGAGCAGTTCTTC | CASSFQGPNEQFF
. | TRBD1 | TRBJ1-3 | 18 | TRBV6-5 | TGTGCCAGCAGTTACTCGGTGGGACAGGGGTTTGCTGGAAACACCATATATTTT | CASSYSVGQGFAGNTIYF
many | . | TRBJ2-7 | 14 | TRBV28 | TGTGCCAGCACGGAGCGGAGGCCGTTCTCCGAGCAGTACTTC | CASTERRPFSEQYF
few | . | TRBJ1-2 | 16 | TRBV5-1 | TGCGCCAGCAGCTTGGCCATTTTTGGGGGCGACTATGGCTACACCTTC | CASSLAIFGGDYGYTF
many | . | TRBJ2-7 | 14 | TRBV7-3 | TGTGCCAGCAGCCGGGACGGACCCTCCTACGAGCAGTACTTC | CASSRDGPSYEQYF
. | . | TRBJ2-5 | 14 | TRBV19 | TGTGCCAGTAGTATCAGTAGGCGACAAGAGACCCAGTACTTC | CASSISRRQETQYF
. | . | TRBJ2-7 | 13 | TRBV4-2 | TGTGCCAGCAGCCAAGTGGAGGAGTACGAGCAGTACTTC | CASSQVEEYEQYF
few | . | TRBJ2-7 | 14 | TRBV3-1 | TGTGCCAGCAGTTCCCTAGCGCCCCCCTACGAGCAGTACTTC | CASSSLAPPYEQYF
many | . | TRBJ2-6 | 14 | TRBV27 | TGTGCCAGCAGTCCCTTCTCTGGGGCCAACGTCCTGACTTTC | CASSPFSGANVLTF
few | . | TRBJ1-2 | 10 | TRBV14 | TGTGCCAGCCAGCCCGGTGGCTACACCTTC | CASQPGGYTF